One sample yielded the 23 T cell receptor beta chains listed below, sequenced in a study of blood T cell repertoires in COVID-19. Profiling relied on immunoSEQ multiplex PCR, and the TCRdb table lists in-frame clones only, not all of them. The sample has a few hundred thousand clones, 88% seen once. Sample: peripheral blood. The source of these receptors is a woman in her thirties with COVID-19, enrolled during active disease.

The chain recombines TRBV2 with TRBJ1-2, with D perhaps matching TRBD1 (6 bases). The V end lost 9 bases, the J end lost 3 bases, and 11 bases lay between the germline ends. There are 12 residues in the CDR3. Germline loops: CDR1 SNHLY, CDR2 FYNNEI. This chain's CDR3 is CARGAGDYGYTF. The DNA of the CDR3 is TGTGCCAGGGGGGCTGGTGACTATGGCTACACCTTC.

V is TRBV27 and J is TRBJ2-2, with TRBD2 matching over 8 bases. Trimming at V came to 4 bases and at J to 4 bases, leaving 8 bases not matched to a gene. Germline-derived CDR1 and CDR2 are MNHEY and SMNVEV (reference sequence). CDR3 length: 16 amino acids. The CDR3 region has the DNA TGTGCCAGCAGTTCAACGAGCGGGGGAGGCACCGGGGAGCTGTTTTTT. This gives the protein CASSSTSGGGTGELFF.

The chain couples TRBV6-1 to TRBJ1-1, with 8 bases lining up with TRBD1. This CDR3 is 15 amino acids long. The V gene end was trimmed by 3 bases and the J gene end by 0 bases; junction bases not matched to a gene: 3. CDR1 is MNHNS and CDR2 is SASEGT in the germline V gene. The CDR3 loop reads CASSERQGMNTEAFF. The CDR3 region has the DNA TGTGCCAGCAGTGAGCGACAGGGGATGAACACTGAAGCTTTCTTT.

This chain joins TRBV28 and TRBJ2-7, with TRBD2 identical over 7 bases. Looked up from germline, CDR1 is MDHEN and CDR2 is SYDVKM. V lost 7 bases, J lost 2 bases, and 5 bases stayed unmatched. The CDR3 is 13 residues long. The CDR3 DNA reads as TGTGCCAGCATGCGGGGGAACCCCTACGAGCAGTACTTC. This gives the protein CASMRGNPYEQYF.

The V call is TRBV9, the J call TRBJ1-2, with a weak D call TRBD1 (6 bases). The CDR3 is 15 amino acids. Germline assignment: CDR1 SGDLS and CDR2 YYNGEE. Trimming shortened V by 4 bases and J by 4 bases, and 17 bases separated the two germline ends. The CDR3 DNA reads as TGTGCCAGCAGCACTCGCTGGGGAGGGGGCTATGGCTACACCTTC. It codes for CASSTRWGGGYGYTF.

V is TRBV11-2 and J is TRBJ1-1, with 7 positions matching TRBD1. Per the germline V gene, CDR1 is SGHAT and CDR2 is FQNNGV. The CDR3 covers 14 residues. Unmatched junction bases numbered 6, after V lost 3 bases and J lost 5 bases. The CDR3 sequence: CASSFNRGGTEAFF. The CDR3 region has the DNA TGTGCCAGCAGCTTCAACAGGGGAGGTACTGAAGCTTTCTTT.

The genes are TRBV20-1 and TRBJ2-7; TRBD1 agrees at 7 bases. The CDR3 covers 11 residues. CDR1 DFQATT and CDR2 SNEGSKA come from the germline V gene (reference sequence). V trimming: 5 bases; J trimming: 6 bases; junction bases outside the gene matches: 4. CDR3 nucleotide sequence: TGCAGTGCTCCTTCAGGGGGCGAGCAGTACTTC. Amino acids: CSAPSGGEQYF.

The rearrangement joins TRBV29-1 to TRBJ1-3; 7 nucleotides align to TRBD1. This CDR3 contains 15 residues. Per germline, CDR1 SQVTM and CDR2 ANQGSEA. V shed 7 bases, J shed 2 bases, and the junction held 11 bases outside the gene matches. The CDR3, as DNA: TGCAGCGCCACTACTCGACAGGGAGCTGGAAACACCATATATTTT. Its translation: CSATTRQGAGNTIYF.

The chain joins TRBV5-1 to TRBJ2-1; 14 bases match TRBD2. J lost 9 bases, V lost 0 bases, and 5 bases had no gene match. This CDR3 contains 16 residues. Germline V gives CDR1 SGHRS, CDR2 YFSETQ. The CDR3 protein is CASSLAGLAGVVEQFF. The CDR3 bases are TGCGCCAGCAGCTTGGCGGGACTAGCGGGAGTAGTTGAGCAGTTCTTC.

The rearrangement joins TRBV10-3 to TRBJ2-5, with D perhaps TRBD1 (6 bases). CDR3 length: 14 residues. V lost 6 bases and J 7 bases, leaving 18 bases between the germline ends. The germline V gene encodes CDR1 ENHRY and CDR2 SYGVKD. CDR3 sequence: CAIRGDRPVGTQYF. The CDR3 coding sequence is TGTGCCATCAGGGGTGACAGGCCGGTAGGGACCCAGTACTTC.

The chain links TRBV28 to TRBJ1-1, with a weak D call TRBD1 (6 bases). Trimming took off 3 bases at V and 7 bases at J, with 12 bases between the two ends. CDR3 length: 13 residues. CDR1 and CDR2 from the germline V gene are MDHEN and SYDVKM. Written as DNA, the CDR3 is TGTGCCAGCAGTTTCAGGGGAACGGGTGAAGCTTTCTTT. Residues: CASSFRGTGEAFF.

J is TRBJ2-3 and V is TRBV4-1; TRBD2 matches 7 bases. V lost 4 bases and J lost 6; bases outside the gene matches: 13. The CDR3 extends over 16 amino acids. Per the germline V gene, CDR1 is MGHRA and CDR2 is YSYEKL. CDR3 DNA: TGCGCCAGCAGCCCATACCTAGCGGCCGGAGGTGATACGCAGTATTTT. Residues: CASSPYLAAGGDTQYF.

This clone was found a few times. The CDR3 is CASSEWRGDYYEQYF. The CDR3 DNA reads TGTGCCAGCAGTGAATGGCGGGGGGACTACTACGAGCAGTACTTC. V is TRBV2 and J is TRBJ2-7; 8 bases are shared with TRBD2. This CDR3 region has 15 residues. The V and J ends lost 2 bases and 3 bases, in that order; junction bases with no gene match: 6. In germline, CDR1 is SNHLY, CDR2 FYNNEI.

The rearrangement uses TRBV7-9 and TRBJ2-6; TRBD1 matches at 8 bases. Germline V gene sequence: CDR1 SEHNR, CDR2 FQNEAQ (reference sequence). Losses at the gene ends were 7 bases for V and 4 bases for J; bases not matched to a gene: 9. This CDR3 contains 16 residues. CDR3 bases: TGTGCCAGCACCCGGACAGGGTTTGGCGGGGCCAACGTCCTGACTTTC. Translated: CASTRTGFGGANVLTF.

The rearrangement links TRBV11-3 to TRBJ2-5; tentatively, D is TRBD2 (6 bases). The CDR3 is 14 amino acids. V was clipped by 5 bases and J by 3 bases, with 13 bases between them. CDR1 is SGHNT, CDR2 YENEEA, per germline. In DNA, the CDR3 is TGTGCCAGCAGCCAGTGGGTAGCGGAAGAGACCCAGTACTTC. It yields the protein CASSQWVAEETQYF.

The sample holds a few counts of this clone. The V call is TRBV9, the J call TRBJ1-2, with D possibly being TRBD1 (5 bases). CDR3 size: 13 residues. Deletions cut 0 bases from V and 4 bases from J, with 7 bases between. Germline loops: CDR1 SGDLS, CDR2 YYNGEE. This chain's CDR3 is CASSVGTLYGYTF. Written as DNA, the CDR3 is TGTGCCAGCAGCGTAGGGACACTCTATGGCTACACCTTC.

This clone was seen only once. The chain recombines TRBV7-9 with TRBJ2-5; 13 positions match TRBD2. The germline CDR1 and CDR2 sequences are SEHNR and FQNEAQ (reference sequence). This CDR3 has 17 residues. V dropped 4 bases and J dropped 5; count of bases not matched to a gene: 10. DNA of the CDR3: TGTGCCAGCAGCTCCAGAACTAGCGGGGGGGCCGGGGAGACCCAGTACTTC. It specifies CASSSRTSGGAGETQYF.

The chain links TRBV7-9 to TRBJ2-3, with TRBD2 matching 11 bases. The CDR3 runs 16 residues. J gave up 2 bases and V 5 bases, and 6 bases lay outside the gene matches. Germline CDR1 reads SEHNR; CDR2 reads FQNEAQ (reference sequence). The CDR3 DNA reads as TGTGCCAGCAGCCTATTGGGACTAGCGGACACAGATACGCAGTATTTT. Its translation is CASSLLGLADTDTQYF.

This chain uses TRBV19 with TRBJ2-7, with 9 bases lining up with TRBD2. Germline assignment: CDR1 LNHDA and CDR2 SQIVND (reference sequence). The CDR3 consists of 14 residues. J lost 6 bases, V lost 4 bases, and 7 bases had no gene match. The CDR3 reads CASSSGRAGGEQYV. CDR3 nucleotides: TGTGCCAGTAGTAGCGGGAGGGCTGGGGGCGAGCAGTACGTC.

The gene calls are TRBV24-1 and TRBJ1-2; 7 positions match TRBD1. J was trimmed by 4 bases and V by 3 bases; bases with no gene match: 4. CDR3 size: 14 residues. CDR1 and CDR2 (germline): KGHDR, SFDVKD. The CDR3 is CATSDTGTVYGYTF. CDR3 bases: TGTGCCACCAGTGATACAGGGACAGTCTATGGCTACACCTTC.

CDR3 amino acids: CASGGEVTPKSIVETQYF. CDR3 sequence (DNA): TGTGCTAGTGGGGGGGAGGTCACACCCAAGAGTATCGTCGAGACCCAGTACTTC. This chain connects TRBV12-5 to TRBJ2-5; maybe TRBD2 (6 bases). In germline, CDR1 is LGHNT, CDR2 FRNRAP. CDR3 size: 18 residues. V was clipped by 6 bases and J by 5 bases, with 28 bases between them.

The genes are TRBV6-5 and TRBJ2-2, with D maybe TRBD2 (5 bases). The CDR3 loop spans 15 amino acids. V shed 7 bases and J shed 5 bases, with 17 bases lying between them. Per germline, CDR1 MNHEY and CDR2 SVGAGI. The CDR3 DNA is TGTGCCAGCAATGCCCGGTCCCCGGGAACCGGGGAGCTGTTTTTT. It yields the protein CASNARSPGTGELFF.

V usage is TRBV28 and J usage is TRBJ2-7; possible D gene TRBD2, 6 bases. Looked up from germline, CDR1 is MDHEN and CDR2 is SYDVKM. The length of the CDR3 is 14 residues. The V end lost 1 base, the J end lost 6 bases, and 13 bases lay between the germline ends. The CDR3 reads CASSLYREWSEQYF. The CDR3 region has the DNA TGTGCCAGCAGTTTATATCGGGAGTGGAGCGAGCAGTACTTC.